Shown below are 16 T cell receptor beta chains from a single sample sequenced in a study of metastatic and nonmetastatic thyroid tumors. TCRdb reprocessed the PCR reads using MiXCR. The table lists a few thousand clones, roughly a quarter of them singletons. Patients were all untreated before their thyroid surgery. Sample: tumor tissue. These receptors were collected from a female donor with papillary thyroid cancer or a benign thyroid nodule (not recorded which). Some clones in this sample may be carry-over from other donors' samples.

The rearrangement joins TRBV20-1 to TRBJ2-1, with TRBD2 matching over 8 bases. Germline V CDR1 and CDR2: DFQATT, SNEGSKA (reference sequence). The CDR3 has 13 amino acids. V lost 3 bases to trimming and J lost 8 bases; unmatched junction nucleotides: 6. CDR3 in DNA: TGCAGTGCTAGCCCGGGAGGGCCACATGAGCAGTTCTTC. Amino acids: CSASPGGPHEQFF.

The CDR3 protein is CASKTDTSNQPQHF. Here the CDR3 DNA reads TGTGCCAGCAAAACGGACACCAGCAATCAGCCCCAGCATTTT. The chain uses TRBV12-3 or TRBV12-4 and TRBJ1-5; D perhaps matches TRBD1 (5 bases). Trimming left V 7 bases short and J 1 base short, with 11 bases between. This CDR3 has 14 amino acids.

This clone is medium-sized within its sample. V usage is TRBV3-2 and J usage is TRBJ1-5; the D segment call TRBD1 is taken from the table without a DNA check. TRBV3-2 is deemed a pseudogene. CDR3 size: 17 residues. The CDR3 nucleotides are TGTGCCAGCAGTCCATCGAGGGGACAGGGCTATACTCAGCCCCAGCATTTT. Its protein is CASSPSRGQGYTQPQHF.

This clone was seen a handful of times. V is TRBV6-1 and J is TRBJ2-2; D gene uncertain. Germline CDR1 is MNHNS and CDR2 is SASEGT. The germline V and J ends were trimmed by 3 bases and 4 bases, with 12 bases remaining between them. CDR3 length equals 15 residues. DNA for the CDR3: TGTGCCAGCAGTGATGGTAGGGAAGGCACCGGGGAGCTGTTTTTT. The encoded protein is CASSDGREGTGELFF.

The chain carries TRBV7-6 and TRBJ2-3; TRBD1 matches at 8 bases. Germline CDR1 is SGHVS and CDR2 is FNYEAQ. The CDR3 has 16 amino acids. The ends lost 1 base at V and 4 bases at J; junction bases unmatched: 7. CDR3 amino acids: CASSLGAQGASDTQYF. The CDR3 DNA reads as TGTGCCAGCAGCTTAGGAGCGCAGGGGGCGTCAGATACGCAGTATTTT.

The chain combines TRBV19 with TRBJ2-3; D unresolved. Germline V gene data show CDR1 as LNHDA and CDR2 as SQIVND (reference sequence). The CDR3 has 14 residues. Trimming pared 0 bases from V and 5 bases from J, leaving 9 bases between. This CDR3 is CASSIEAGRDTQYF. DNA for the CDR3: TGTGCCAGTAGTATAGAGGCAGGAAGAGATACGCAGTATTTT. The full variable domain, with the rest looked up from reference TRBV19 and TRBJ2-3, is DGGITQSPKYLFRKEGQNVTLSCEQNLNHDAMYWYRQDPGQGLRLIYYSQIVNDFQKGDIAEGYSVSREKKESFPLTVTSAQKNPTAFYLCASSIEAGRDTQYFGPGTRLTVL.

The genes are TRBV11-2 and TRBJ2-3; TRBD2 matches at 13 bases. CDR1 is SGHAT and CDR2 is FQNNGV in the germline V gene. V lost 5 bases, J lost 5 bases, and 4 bases stayed unmatched. The CDR3 extends over 15 amino acids. The CDR3 region is CASSVTSGGKDTQYF. The CDR3 bases are TGTGCCAGCAGCGTGACTAGCGGGGGGAAAGATACGCAGTATTTT.

The chain has TRBV6-4 and TRBJ1-5; maybe TRBD1 (6 bases). Germline CDR1 MRHNA, CDR2 SNTAGT. The CDR3 is 16 residues long. Trimming took off 6 bases at V and 1 base at J, with 16 bases between the two ends. CDR3 in amino acids: CASRNNYRESNQPQHF. Here the CDR3 DNA reads TGTGCCAGCAGAAATAATTACAGGGAAAGCAATCAGCCCCAGCATTTT.

This clone occurred many times. This rearrangement joins TRBV19 to TRBJ1-5; 8 positions match TRBD1. Germline trimming cut 5 bases from V and 2 bases from J; bases unmatched to any gene: 14. This CDR3 comprises 18 residues. Germline V gives CDR1 LNHDA, CDR2 SQIVND (reference sequence). The chain's CDR3 is CASSPRQGRSVGNQPQHF. The CDR3 DNA is TGTGCCAGTAGTCCTCGACAGGGGAGGTCGGTCGGCAATCAGCCCCAGCATTTT.

Only a few counts were recorded for this clone. The rearrangement uses TRBV12-3 or TRBV12-4 and TRBJ2-3, with 7 positions matching TRBD2. Trimming at V came to 0 bases and at J to 1 base, leaving 1 base not matched to a gene. CDR3 length: 15 amino acids. The CDR3 DNA is TGTGCCAGCAGTTTAGCTAGCGGGCGCACAGATACGCAGTATTTT. Protein product: CASSLASGRTDTQYF.

The chain links TRBV6-1 to TRBJ1-2; D may be TRBD1 (6 bases). Trimming took off 5 bases at V and 0 bases at J, with 13 bases between the two ends. CDR3 size: 15 residues. Per germline, CDR1 MNHNS and CDR2 SASEGT. The CDR3 nucleotides read TGTGCCAGCAGTCGGGGACAACCGGCTAACTATGGCTACACCTTC. Encoded protein: CASSRGQPANYGYTF.

This clone was seen a handful of times. The CDR3 sequence: CSASPAASGGIVQYF. CDR3 coding DNA: TGCAGTGCTAGCCCCGCGGCTAGCGGGGGGATTGTGCAGTACTTC. The chain combines TRBV20-1 with TRBJ2-7, with 11 bases that match TRBD2. The CDR3 has 15 amino acids. CDR1 is DFQATT, CDR2 SNEGSKA, per germline (reference sequence). Trimming removed 3 bases from V and 9 bases from J; junction bases left unmatched: 13.

Relative to its sample, this clone is medium-sized. The rearrangement links TRBV20-1 to TRBJ2-5, with D uncertain. The CDR3 is 14 amino acids. Germline V gives CDR1 DFQATT, CDR2 SNEGSKA (reference sequence). Trimming shortened V by 6 bases and J by 2 bases, and 16 bases separated the two germline ends. The CDR3 DNA follows: TGCAGTGCCGATCCGGGTTGGGGACAAGAGACCCAGTACTTC. Its protein product is CSADPGWGQETQYF.

The gene calls are TRBV12-3 or TRBV12-4 and TRBJ2-3; the D gene could be TRBD1 or TRBD2 (5 bases each). The CDR3 has 13 amino acids. Deletions cut 0 bases from V and 6 bases from J, with 7 bases between. CDR3 bases: TGTGCCAGCAGTTTAGCGGGGGTGGATACGCAGTATTTT. Translating gives CASSLAGVDTQYF.

Sample share makes this clone large. The V and J genes are TRBV2 and TRBJ2-1; D unclear. V lost 3 bases and J lost 8, with 11 bases in between. Per germline, CDR1 SNHLY and CDR2 FYNNEI. CDR3 size: 13 residues. The CDR3 DNA follows: TGTGCCAGCAGTGATAGTCAGCTAGATGAGCAGTTCTTC. Its protein is CASSDSQLDEQFF.

This clone rates as large. The chain links TRBV6-2 or TRBV6-3 to TRBJ1-4; D ambiguous. Germline CDR1 reads MNHEY; CDR2 reads SVGEGT. The germline V and J ends were trimmed by 4 bases and 8 bases, with 14 bases remaining between them. The CDR3 length is 14 residues. The CDR3, as DNA: TGTGCCAGCAGTTCGACGTTCTTCGGAGAAAAACTGTTTTTT. Protein product: CASSSTFFGEKLFF.